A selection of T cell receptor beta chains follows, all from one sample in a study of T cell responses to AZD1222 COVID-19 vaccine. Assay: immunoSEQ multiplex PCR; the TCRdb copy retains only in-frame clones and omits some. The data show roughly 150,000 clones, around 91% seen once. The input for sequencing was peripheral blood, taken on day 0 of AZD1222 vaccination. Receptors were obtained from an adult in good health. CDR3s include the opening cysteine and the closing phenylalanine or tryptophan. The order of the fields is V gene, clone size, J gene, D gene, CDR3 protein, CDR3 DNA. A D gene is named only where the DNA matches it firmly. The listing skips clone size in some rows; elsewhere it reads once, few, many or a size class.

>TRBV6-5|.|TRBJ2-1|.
CASTKYRSSYNEQFF
TGTGCCAGCACGAAATACAGGAGCTCCTACAATGAGCAGTTCTTC
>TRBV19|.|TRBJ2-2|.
CASSIMKLGTGELFF
TGTGCCAGTAGTATTATGAAGTTAGGGACCGGGGAGCTGTTTTTT
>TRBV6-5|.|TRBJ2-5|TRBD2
CASSRREGRGETQYF
TGTGCCAGCAGCCGGAGGGAGGGCCGGGGGGAGACCCAGTACTTC
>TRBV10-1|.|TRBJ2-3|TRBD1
CASSQGASRDTQYF
TGCGCCAGCAGTCAGGGGGCCTCTAGAGATACGCAGTATTTT
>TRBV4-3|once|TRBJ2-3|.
CASSQEITSTDTQYF
TGCGCCAGCAGCCAAGAGATTACTAGCACAGATACGCAGTATTTT
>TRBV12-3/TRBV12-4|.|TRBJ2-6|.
CASSFRRANVLTF
TGTGCCAGCAGTTTCAGGAGAGCCAACGTCCTGACTTTC
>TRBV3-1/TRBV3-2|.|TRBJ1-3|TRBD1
CASSQGARGPGNTIYF
TGTGCCAGCAGCCAAGGGGCCAGGGGGCCAGGAAACACCATATATTTT
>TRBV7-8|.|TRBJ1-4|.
CASSSRGRIIEKLFF
TGTGCCAGCAGCTCGAGGGGGAGGATTATTGAAAAACTGTTTTTT
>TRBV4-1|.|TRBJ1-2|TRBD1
CASSQDRGTGYGYTF
TGCGCCAGCAGCCAAGATAGAGGGACAGGCTATGGCTACACCTTC
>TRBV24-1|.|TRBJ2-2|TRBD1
CATSRGQGTTGELFF
TGTGCCACCAGTAGGGGACAGGGCACCACCGGGGAGCTGTTTTTT
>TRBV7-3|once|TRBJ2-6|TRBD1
CASSPRPPGQGASGANVLTF
TGTGCCAGCAGCCCTAGACCACCGGGACAGGGGGCCTCTGGGGCCAACGTCCTGACTTTC
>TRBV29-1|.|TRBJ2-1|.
CSVEGTTYNEQFF
TGCAGCGTTGAAGGGACTACCTACAATGAGCAGTTCTTC
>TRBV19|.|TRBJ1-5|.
CASSIGLEPQHF
TGTGCCAGTAGTATCGGGTTAGAGCCCCAGCATTTT
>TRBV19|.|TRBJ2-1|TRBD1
CASNSGQNNEQFF
TGTGCCAGTAACTCGGGACAGAACAATGAGCAGTTCTTC
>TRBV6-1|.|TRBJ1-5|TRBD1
CASSEGTGTFNQPQHF
TGTGCCAGCAGTGAAGGGACAGGGACATTCAATCAGCCCCAGCATTTT
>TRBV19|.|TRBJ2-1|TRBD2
CASADPGLARNEQFF
TGTGCCAGTGCGGATCCGGGACTAGCTCGCAATGAGCAGTTCTTC
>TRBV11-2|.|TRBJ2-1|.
CASSPDGYNEQFF
TGTGCCAGCAGCCCCGATGGGTACAATGAGCAGTTCTTC
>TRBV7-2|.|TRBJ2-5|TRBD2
CASSPTSGTLETQYF
TGTGCCAGCAGCCCGACTAGCGGGACCCTGGAGACCCAGTACTTC
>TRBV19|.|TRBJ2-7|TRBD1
CASSIGQGFSYEQYF
TGTGCCAGTAGTATAGGACAGGGATTCTCCTACGAGCAGTACTTC
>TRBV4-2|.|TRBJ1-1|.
CASSQDTGSSVTEAFF
TGTGCCAGCAGCCAAGATACAGGCAGCTCCGTGACTGAAGCTTTCTTT
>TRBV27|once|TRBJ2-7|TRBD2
CASRWTSGAGEQYF
TGTGCCAGCAGATGGACTAGCGGGGCGGGGGAGCAGTACTTC
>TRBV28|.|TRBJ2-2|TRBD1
CASRGTGSSGELFF
TGTGCCAGCAGAGGGACAGGGTCGTCCGGGGAGCTGTTTTTT
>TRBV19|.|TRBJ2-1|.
CASSIVAGPYNEQFF
TGTGCCAGTAGTATAGTCGCGGGACCTTACAATGAGCAGTTCTTC
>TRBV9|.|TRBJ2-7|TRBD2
CASSPGTSLGDEQYF
TGTGCCAGCAGCCCCGGGACTAGCTTAGGCGACGAGCAGTACTTC
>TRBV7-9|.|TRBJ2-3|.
CASSAQAHTQYF
TGTGCCAGCAGCGCCCAGGCTCATACGCAGTATTTT
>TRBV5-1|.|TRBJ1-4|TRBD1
CASSLGQGGEKLFF
TGCGCCAGCAGCTTGGGACAGGGGGGCGAAAAACTGTTTTTT
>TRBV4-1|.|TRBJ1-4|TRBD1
CASSQAWTGEKLFF
TGCGCCAGCAGCCAAGCCTGGACAGGTGAAAAACTGTTTTTT